One and the same sample provided the 4 T cell receptor beta chains below, sequenced in a study of prognosis after radiotherapy for stage I lung cancer. Amplicons of TCR beta CDR3 were generated from genomic DNA by two-round multiplex PCR. Primers targeting each individual TRBV and TRBJ gene were applied in first-round PCR. TCRdb processed the multiplex PCR reads anew with MiXCR; each CDR3 protein has one entry. This sample carries 13,000 or so distinct CDR3 sequences, approximately 53% of them seen once, and the ten largest clones take roughly 40%. This specimen consisted of PBMCs, obtained before or after stereotactic body radiation therapy (not recorded which). The source is a donor aged 50 or older with non-small cell lung cancer.

This clonotype has a count of ten or more. This chain uses TRBV20-1 with TRBJ2-7, with D possibly matching TRBD2 (6 bases). Germline assignment: CDR1 DFQATT and CDR2 SNEGSKA (reference sequence). CDR3 length equals 12 residues. The V and J ends lost 5 bases and 6 bases respectively, with 14 bases between them. The CDR3 DNA reads as TGCAGTGCTGCCGGGGCGGGGCTCGAGCAGTACTTC. It yields the protein CSAAGAGLEQYF.

This clonotype has a count of ten or more. The chain uses TRBV20-1 and TRBJ1-3; D perhaps matches TRBD1 (5 bases). The CDR3 length is 14 residues. Trimming took off 5 bases at V and 0 bases at J, with 11 bases between the two ends. Looked up from germline, CDR1 is DFQATT and CDR2 is SNEGSKA (reference sequence). In DNA, the CDR3 is TGCAGTGCTTATCAGGGTTTCTCTGGAAACACCATATATTTT. This codes for CSAYQGFSGNTIYF.

This clonotype was counted at least ten times. The chain couples TRBV7-2 to TRBJ2-5; TRBD2 matches 13 bases. V trimming: 5 bases; J trimming: 4 bases; junction bases outside the gene matches: 4. CDR3 size: 15 residues. Germline loops: CDR1 SGHTA, CDR2 FQGNSA. The CDR3 coding sequence is TGTGCCAGCAGCCTCGGACTAGCGGGGGTAGAGACCCAGTACTTC. Translated, it gives CASSLGLAGVETQYF.

Sample share makes this clonotype medium-sized. The rearrangement joins TRBV27 to TRBJ2-7; D not resolved. V was pared by 6 bases and J by 5 bases, with 14 bases between. Germline CDR1 reads MNHEY; CDR2 reads SMNVEV (reference sequence). This CDR3 contains 13 residues. This CDR3 is CASRSPLAHEQYF. The CDR3 DNA follows: TGTGCCAGCAGGTCTCCGCTTGCCCACGAGCAGTACTTC.